The next 32 T cell receptor beta chains were all read from a single sample in a study of cytotoxic CD8 clonotypes in ibrutinib-treated CLL. Produced via immunoSEQ multiplex PCR; TCRdb's table is partial and in-frame only. Among over 150,000 clones listed, 70% to 85% were seen once. This sample comprised PBMCs, obtained after 12 months of ibrutinib treatment. These receptors all stem from a human donor with chronic lymphocytic leukemia.

V usage is TRBV7-6 and J usage is TRBJ2-1, with TRBD2 identical over 12 bases. V was clipped by 2 bases and J by 8 bases; unmatched bases: 4. Germline values: CDR1 SGHVS, CDR2 FNYEAQ. The CDR3 extends over 15 amino acids. The CDR3 loop reads CASSLLAGGLYEQFF. Written as DNA, the CDR3 is TGTGCCAGCAGCTTACTAGCGGGGGGGCTGTATGAGCAGTTCTTC.

This sequence joins TRBV18 and TRBJ1-1; 8 bases are shared with TRBD1. Germline loops: CDR1 KGHSH, CDR2 LQKENI. The CDR3 has 12 amino acids. V trimming: 4 bases; J trimming: 8 bases; junction bases outside the gene matches: 3. The CDR3 DNA reads as TGTGCCAGCTCACGGGGACAGGTGGAAGCTTTCTTT. It is translated as CASSRGQVEAFF.

This clone was recorded many times. The chain employs TRBV4-3 and TRBJ1-5; D possibly corresponds to TRBD1 (5 bases). Trimming stripped 1 base from V and 7 bases from J, with 8 bases between. CDR1 and CDR2 (germline): LGHNA, YSLEER. The CDR3 length is 13 residues. CDR3 coding DNA: TGCGCCAGCAGCCAAGGGGGGGAGCAGCCCCAGCATTTT. This encodes CASSQGGEQPQHF.

The chain recombines TRBV5-1 with TRBJ1-1; D gene unclear. Trimming stripped 1 base from V and 5 bases from J, with 15 bases between. The CDR3 extends over 15 amino acids. Germline V CDR1 and CDR2: SGHRS, YFSETQ. The CDR3 sequence is CASSLPNLRETEAFF. CDR3 coding DNA: TGCGCCAGCAGCTTGCCGAACCTGAGGGAAACTGAAGCTTTCTTT.

The chain recombines TRBV5-1 with TRBJ2-7; TRBD2 aligns across 7 bases. Losses at the gene ends were 4 bases for V and 3 bases for J; bases not matched to a gene: 7. CDR1 is SGHRS and CDR2 is YFSETQ in the germline V gene. The CDR3 is made up of 14 amino acids. The CDR3 bases are TGCGCCAGCAGCCAACTAGAGCGGGACTACGAGCAGTACTTC. Translation: CASSQLERDYEQYF.

CDR3 protein: CASSLPGEGWNQPQHF. The CDR3 bases are TGTGCCAGCAGTTTACCGGGGGAAGGTTGGAATCAGCCCCAGCATTTT. The V and J genes are TRBV28 and TRBJ1-5; tentative D call: TRBD1 (5 bases). The V end was cut by 2 bases, the J end by 4 bases, with 15 bases between. Germline V CDR1 and CDR2: MDHEN, SYDVKM. The CDR3 loop spans 16 amino acids.

The V gene is TRBV7-3, the J gene TRBJ2-5, with TRBD2 as a possible D gene (6 bases). V was trimmed by 1 base and J by 5 bases, leaving 11 bases between them. The CDR3 contains 14 residues. Germline CDR1 is SGHTA and CDR2 is FQGTGA. CDR3 DNA sequence: TGTGCCAGCAGCTTAATTGGGGGAGGCGAGACCCAGTACTTC. Its translation: CASSLIGGGETQYF.

The V and J genes are TRBV4-1 and TRBJ2-7; 9 bases match TRBD1. CDR1 and CDR2 (germline): MGHRA, YSYEKL. The CDR3 totals 15 residues. Unmatched junction bases numbered 8, after V lost 6 bases and J lost 2 bases. The chain's CDR3 is CASSRGQGRAYEQYF. The CDR3 region has the DNA TGCGCCAGCAGTCGAGGACAGGGGAGGGCCTACGAGCAGTACTTC.

The gene calls are TRBV7-9 and TRBJ1-2; D gene uncertain. CDR1 is SEHNR and CDR2 is FQNEAQ in the germline V gene (reference sequence). The CDR3 loop spans 16 amino acids. Trimming removed 3 bases from V and 0 bases from J, with 14 bases in between. The CDR3 sequence: CASSFDGNRANYGYTF. In DNA, the CDR3 is TGTGCCAGCAGCTTTGACGGTAATAGAGCTAACTATGGCTACACCTTC. Drawing the rest from reference TRBV7-9 and TRBJ1-2, the complete variable domain is DTGVSQNPRHKITKRGQNVTFRCDPISEHNRLYWYRQTLGQGPEFLTYFQNEAQLEKSRLLSDRFSAERPKGSFSTLEIQRTEQGDSAMYLCASSFDGNRANYGYTFGSGTRLTVV.

This clone was picked up many times. The chain combines TRBV4-1 with TRBJ1-6; D remains unclear. Trimming stripped 4 bases from V and 6 bases from J, with 16 bases between. The CDR3 runs to 16 residues. The V gene's germline CDR1 is MGHRA and CDR2 YSYEKL. The CDR3 spells CASSLQREVGNSPLHF. Here the CDR3 DNA reads TGCGCCAGCAGCCTCCAACGGGAAGTCGGTAATTCACCCCTCCACTTT.

CDR3 sequence reads: CASGSTDSQETQYF. The CDR3 coding sequence is TGTGCTAGTGGTTCGACGGACAGCCAAGAGACCCAGTACTTC. This chain uses TRBV12-5 with TRBJ2-5; D is possibly TRBD1 (6 bases). Germline CDR1 is LGHNT and CDR2 is FRNRAP. V gave up 4 bases and J gave up 1 base, with 10 bases separating them. The CDR3 sequence is 14 residues long. The full variable domain, completed using reference TRBV12-5 and TRBJ2-5, is DARVTQTPRHKVTEMGQEVTMRCQPILGHNTVFWYRQTMMQGLELLAYFRNRAPLDDSGMPKDRFSAEMPDATLATLKIQPSEPRDSAVYFCASGSTDSQETQYFGPGTRLLVL.

The chain recombines TRBV28 with TRBJ2-7; 11 nucleotides line up with TRBD2. The V gene's germline CDR1 is MDHEN and CDR2 SYDVKM. The CDR3 covers 14 residues. V lost 7 bases and J lost 7; bases outside the gene matches: 9. CDR3 nucleotides: TGTGCCAGCACCCTACTAGCGGGAGCCGGGGAGCAGTACTTC. It yields the protein CASTLLAGAGEQYF.

CDR3 protein: CATSRDRDGNTIYF. The CDR3 bases are TGTGCCACCAGCCGCGACAGGGACGGAAACACCATATATTTT. This chain links TRBV15 with TRBJ1-3; 7 nucleotides line up with TRBD1. This CDR3 is 14 amino acids long. J gave up 4 bases and V 5 bases, and 5 bases lay outside the gene matches. Germline V gives CDR1 LNHNV, CDR2 YYDKDF (reference sequence).

CDR3 sequence (DNA): TGCGCCAGCAGACAGGGACAGGTTGTAAGCATTCAGTACTTC. Residues: CASRQGQVVSIQYF. This chain connects TRBV5-1 to TRBJ2-4, with 8 bases aligning to TRBD1. Trimming removed 5 bases from V and 9 bases from J; junction bases left unmatched: 10. Germline V CDR1 and CDR2: SGHRS, YFSETQ. CDR3 length: 14 amino acids.

The CDR3 DNA is TGTGCCATCAGTGAGTTCGCAGGTTCGAGGGGCTACACCTTC. Encoded protein: CAISEFAGSRGYTF. The chain employs TRBV10-3 and TRBJ1-2; D gene ambiguous. This CDR3 is built from 14 residues. The germline V gene encodes CDR1 ENHRY and CDR2 SYGVKD. V was clipped by 1 base and J by 8 bases, with 14 bases between them.

This rearrangement joins TRBV6-6 to TRBJ1-2; D call uncertain. Looked up from germline, CDR1 is MNHNY and CDR2 is SVGAGI (reference sequence). Trimming shortened V by 2 bases and J by 7 bases, and 2 bases separated the two germline ends. The CDR3 covers 10 residues. The chain's CDR3 is CASSYGGYTF. The CDR3, as DNA: TGTGCCAGCAGTTACGGTGGCTACACCTTC.

This chain uses TRBV6-5 with TRBJ2-7; D is possibly TRBD2 (6 bases). V lost 8 bases to trimming and J lost 7 bases, with 15 bases between them. Germline V CDR1 and CDR2: MNHEY, SVGAGI. This CDR3 is built from 12 residues. The CDR3 DNA is TGTGCCAGCCGGGACCAAAGCGGGGAGCAGTACTTC. Protein: CASRDQSGEQYF.

Note on this clone: The sample contains more than one DNA sequence encoding this CDR3. The rearrangement joins TRBV2 to TRBJ2-7, with 8 bases aligning to TRBD1. The CDR3 is made up of 13 amino acids. The ends lost 6 bases at V and 3 bases at J; junction bases unmatched: 4. CDR1 and CDR2 from the germline V gene are SNHLY and FYNNEI. CDR3 residues: CASRGDRGYEQYF. The CDR3 nucleotides are TGTGCCAGCAGGGGAGACAGGGGCTACGAGCAGTACTTC.

The J gene is TRBJ2-2, the V gene TRBV2, with D unclear. The germline gives CDR1 SNHLY, CDR2 FYNNEI. V lost 5 bases and J lost 3, with 7 bases in between. The CDR3 runs to 13 residues. The CDR3 nucleotides are TGTGCCAGCAGTTCTAGAGACACCGGGGAGCTGTTTTTT. It encodes CASSSRDTGELFF.

A single count supports this clone. The rearrangement uses TRBV6-5 and TRBJ2-7; the match to TRBD2 covers 11 bases. The CDR3 runs to 14 residues. Trimming removed 6 bases from V and 3 bases from J; junction bases left unmatched: 4. CDR1 is MNHEY and CDR2 is SVGAGI in the germline V gene. CDR3 residues: CASRPTSGSYEQYF. The CDR3 nucleotides are TGTGCCAGCAGACCCACTAGCGGGAGCTACGAGCAGTACTTC.

The chain employs TRBV28 and TRBJ2-7; D might be TRBD1 (6 bases). Trimming pared 2 bases from V and 7 bases from J, leaving 18 bases between. The germline CDR1 and CDR2 sequences are MDHEN and SYDVKM. CDR3 size: 15 residues. Written as DNA, the CDR3 is TGTGCCAGCAGTTTAAGGGGGACCTCTACGAAAGAGCAGTACTTC. This translates into CASSLRGTSTKEQYF.

The CDR3: CASSRGDFSSYEQYF. CDR3 in DNA: TGTGCCAGCTCCCGCGGGGACTTTAGCTCCTACGAGCAGTACTTC. This chain connects TRBV18 to TRBJ2-7, with D perhaps matching TRBD2 (6 bases). Trimming took off 6 bases at V and 0 bases at J, with 15 bases between the two ends. Germline assignment: CDR1 KGHSH and CDR2 LQKENI. CDR3 size: 15 residues.

The rearrangement uses TRBV6-1 and TRBJ1-3; no definite D call. CDR3 length: 16 residues. Trimming shortened V by 4 bases and J by 7 bases, and 20 bases separated the two germline ends. In germline, CDR1 is MNHNS, CDR2 SASEGT. DNA for the CDR3: TGTGCCAGCAGTGCCCACGCGGGCGAGACGGGGAACACCATATATTTT. Translating gives CASSAHAGETGNTIYF.

The chain joins TRBV30 to TRBJ2-7; D is ambiguous. The V and J ends lost 0 bases and 6 bases respectively, with 6 bases between them. The CDR3 runs 11 residues. Germline values: CDR1 GTSNPN, CDR2 SVGIG (reference sequence). The CDR3 region has the DNA TGTGCCTGGAGTGTGGGCTCCGAGCAGTACTTC. Protein product: CAWSVGSEQYF. Filled out from reference TRBV30 and TRBJ2-7, the complete variable domain reads SQTIHQWPATLVQPVGSPLSLECTVEGTSNPNLYWYRQAAGRGLQLLFYSVGIGQISSEVPQNLSASRPQDRQFILSSKKLLLSDSGFYLCAWSVGSEQYFGPGTRLTVT.

V usage is TRBV7-9 and J usage is TRBJ1-5, with TRBD1 matching 10 bases. CDR3 length equals 17 residues. The junction had 8 bases not matched to a gene; V was cut back by 5 bases and J by 1 base. CDR1 and CDR2 from the germline V gene are SEHNR and FQNEAQ (reference sequence). The CDR3 DNA reads as TGTGCCAGCAGCCGCACTTGGGACAGGGGAAGCAATCAGCCCCAGCATTTT. Its protein is CASSRTWDRGSNQPQHF.

This sequence joins TRBV29-1 and TRBJ1-2; possibly TRBD1 for D (6 bases). V shed 7 bases and J shed 5 bases, with 11 bases lying between them. The CDR3 length is 11 residues. CDR1 is SQVTM, CDR2 ANQGSEA, per germline. The CDR3 loop reads CSADQGYGYTF. CDR3 bases: TGCAGCGCTGATCAGGGGTATGGCTACACCTTC.

The genes are TRBV9 and TRBJ2-3, with 11 bases lining up with TRBD2. CDR1 is SGDLS and CDR2 is YYNGEE in the germline V gene. This CDR3 is built from 16 residues. The J segment lost 0 bases and the V segment lost 2 bases, leaving 2 bases of the junction unmatched. The DNA for the CDR3 is TGTGCCAGCAGCGTTCTAGCGGGGGGCAGCACAGATACGCAGTATTTT. Amino acids: CASSVLAGGSTDTQYF. Full variable domain (outside the CDR3, taken from reference TRBV9 and TRBJ2-3): DSGVTQTPKHLITATGQRVTLRCSPRSGDLSVYWYQQSLDQGLQFLIQYYNGEERAKGNILERFSAQQFPDLHSELNLSSLELGDSALYFCASSVLAGGSTDTQYFGPGTRLTVL.

The chain links TRBV10-3 to TRBJ2-2; D ambiguous. Germline assignment: CDR1 ENHRY and CDR2 SYGVKD. The CDR3 contains 16 residues. V was trimmed by 6 bases and J by 3 bases, leaving 17 bases between them. CDR3 in DNA: TGTGCCATCAGAGACGTGACCGCTTATGACACCGGGGAGCTGTTTTTT. Translating gives CAIRDVTAYDTGELFF.

This chain joins TRBV18 and TRBJ2-5; a possible D gene is TRBD1 (5 bases). The germline V gene encodes CDR1 KGHSH and CDR2 LQKENI. This CDR3 has 15 residues. Trimming removed 3 bases at V and 5 bases at J, with 16 bases between. The chain's CDR3 is CASSPNVDPGETQYF. In DNA, the CDR3 is TGTGCCAGCTCACCCAACGTCGACCCAGGGGAGACCCAGTACTTC.

This chain uses TRBV2 with TRBJ1-1, with D possibly TRBD1 on 6 matching bases. V dropped 8 bases and J dropped 4 bases, with 17 bases sitting between them. This CDR3 has 14 residues. Germline V gene sequence: CDR1 SNHLY, CDR2 FYNNEI. CDR3 sequence (DNA): TGTGCCAGCCCGCGGAGGGGGGAGGCCACTGAAGCTTTCTTT. Its protein product is CASPRRGEATEAFF. Variable domain in full (rest from reference TRBV2 and TRBJ1-1): EPEVTQTPSHQVTQMGQEVILRCVPISNHLYFYWYRQILGQKVEFLVSFYNNEISEKSEIFDDQFSVERPDGSNFTLKIRSTKLEDSAMYFCASPRRGEATEAFFGQGTRLTVV.

This rearrangement joins TRBV27 to TRBJ1-1, with D unclear. Germline V CDR1 and CDR2: MNHEY, SMNVEV (reference sequence). V was trimmed by 3 bases and J by 3 bases, leaving 8 bases between them. There are 13 residues in the CDR3. CDR3 coding DNA: TGTGCCAGCAGTTTTGATAGCTACACTGAAGCTTTCTTT. It specifies CASSFDSYTEAFF.

The chain has TRBV2 and TRBJ1-5, with D perhaps TRBD1 (5 bases). The CDR3 sequence is 15 residues long. V dropped 7 bases and J dropped 6 bases, with 19 bases sitting between them. Germline CDR1 SNHLY, CDR2 FYNNEI. Here the CDR3 reads CASKGSTSSGQPQHF. In nucleotides, the CDR3 is TGTGCCAGCAAGGGGTCTACCTCATCAGGTCAGCCCCAGCATTTT.